This T cell receptor beta chain is drawn from a study of OX40 agonist ivuxolimab in advanced cancers. Produced via immunoSEQ multiplex PCR; TCRdb's table is partial and in-frame only. The table includes 60,000 to 85,000 clones, around 94% detected once. The CDR3 covers 15 residues. V was cut by 5 bases and J by 3 bases, with 14 bases left in between. Germline loops: CDR1 LNHDA, CDR2 SQIVND (reference sequence). The chain uses TRBV19 and TRBJ1-5, with D maybe TRBD1 (5 bases). This specimen consisted of CD4+ or CD8+ T cells sorted from blood, obtained in a trial of the OX40 agonist ivuxolimab. The source of this sequence is an adult with an advanced solid tumor such as melanoma, head and neck, liver or kidney cancer. This chain's CDR3 is CASSAMDIFNQPQHF. The CDR3, as DNA: TGTGCCAGTAGTGCCATGGACATCTTCAATCAGCCCCAGCATTTT.